Included here is one T cell receptor beta chain sequence, with context. Its target is not known. These data are taken from a study of T-cell memory formation after mild COVID-19. Study at large: The two donors had largely donor-specific TCR clusters. Findings of the study overall: That cross-reactive memory joined was suggested by some responding clones appearing in pre-infection memory. Clones from the second wave (peaking day 37) had unconfirmed SARS-CoV-2 specificity.

One entry per CDR3 protein, called by TCRdb with MiXCR from the 5' RACE reads. This sample carries about 90,000 distinct CDR3 sequences, about 13% of them seen once, and the ten largest clones take roughly a quarter. The clonotype comes from an adult woman who had mild COVID-19 (a few samples of this study predate the infection). Cell type and time point are not known. The material sequenced was PBMCs or a T cell subset sorted from them (not recorded which).

The CDR3 sequence is CASSLGGAAEQYF. The DNA of the CDR3 is TGTGCCAGCAGCTTAGGCGGAGCGGCAGAGCAGTACTTC. V is TRBV11-2 and J is TRBJ2-7; a possible D gene is TRBD2 (5 bases). The CDR3 contains 13 residues. V lost 1 base and J lost 7, with 11 bases in between. Germline V gene lookup returns CDR1 SGHAT and CDR2 FQNNGV.